This entry concerns a single T cell receptor (beta chain). These data originate in a study of blood T cell repertoires in COVID-19. The repertoire was sequenced with immunoSEQ multiplex PCR; TCRdb's copy has only in-frame clones and lacks some. The repertoire consists of about 200,000 clones, with 82% occurring once and the leading ten covering about 5.5%. This clonotype was sampled from a woman aged 60-70 years with acute COVID-19. Sequencing was performed on PBMCs or T cells enriched from blood (not recorded which).

In DNA, the CDR3 is TGTGCCAGTAGTGCGGAGCCTTATAATTCACCCCTCCACTTT. Residues: CASSAEPYNSPLHF. The rearrangement joins TRBV19 to TRBJ1-6, with D unresolved. The CDR3 has 14 amino acids. V was pared by 5 bases and J by 4 bases, with 9 bases between. The V gene's germline CDR1 is LNHDA and CDR2 SQIVND (reference sequence). Drawing the rest from reference TRBV19 and TRBJ1-6, the complete variable domain is DGGITQSPKYLFRKEGQNVTLSCEQNLNHDAMYWYRQDPGQGLRLIYYSQIVNDFQKGDIAEGYSVSREKKESFPLTVTSAQKNPTAFYLCASSAEPYNSPLHFGNGTRLTVT.